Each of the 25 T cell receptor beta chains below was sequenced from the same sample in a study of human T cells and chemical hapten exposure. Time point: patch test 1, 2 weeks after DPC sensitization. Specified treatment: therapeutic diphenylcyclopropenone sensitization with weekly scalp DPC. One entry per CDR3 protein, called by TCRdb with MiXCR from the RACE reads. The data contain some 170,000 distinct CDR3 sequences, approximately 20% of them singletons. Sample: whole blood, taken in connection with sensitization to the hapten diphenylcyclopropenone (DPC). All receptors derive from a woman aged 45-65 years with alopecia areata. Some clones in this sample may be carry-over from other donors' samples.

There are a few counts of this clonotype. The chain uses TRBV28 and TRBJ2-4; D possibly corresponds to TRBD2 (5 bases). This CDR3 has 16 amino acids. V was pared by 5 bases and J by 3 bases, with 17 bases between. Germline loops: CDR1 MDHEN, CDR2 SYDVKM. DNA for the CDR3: TGTGCCAGCAGTCCACATGTCGGCGGAGGCAAAAACATTCAGTACTTC. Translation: CASSPHVGGGKNIQYF.

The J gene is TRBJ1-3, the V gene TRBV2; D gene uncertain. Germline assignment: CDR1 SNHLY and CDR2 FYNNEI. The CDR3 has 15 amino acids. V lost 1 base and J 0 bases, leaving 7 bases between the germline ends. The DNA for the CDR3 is TGTGCCAGCAGTGAAGGTCAATCCTCTGGAAACACCATATATTTT. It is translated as CASSEGQSSGNTIYF.

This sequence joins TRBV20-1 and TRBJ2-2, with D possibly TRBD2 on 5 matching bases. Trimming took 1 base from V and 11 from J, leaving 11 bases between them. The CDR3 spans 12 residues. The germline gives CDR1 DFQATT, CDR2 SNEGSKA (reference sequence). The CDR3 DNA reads TGCAGTGCTAGAGGTTGGGAGCCCGAGCTGTTTTTT. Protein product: CSARGWEPELFF.

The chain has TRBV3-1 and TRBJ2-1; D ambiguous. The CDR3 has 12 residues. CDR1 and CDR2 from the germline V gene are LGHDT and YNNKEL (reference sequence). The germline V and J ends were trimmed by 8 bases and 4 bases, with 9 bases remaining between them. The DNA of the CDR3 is TGTGCCAGCGCCGAAGTGTACAATGAGCAGTTCTTC. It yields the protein CASAEVYNEQFF.

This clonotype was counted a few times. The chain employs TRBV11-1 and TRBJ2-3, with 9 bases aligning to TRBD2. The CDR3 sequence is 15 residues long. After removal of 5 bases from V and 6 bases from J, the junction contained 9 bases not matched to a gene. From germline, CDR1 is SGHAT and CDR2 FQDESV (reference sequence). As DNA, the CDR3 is TGTGCCAGCAGCATGTATAGCGGGAGTAGTGATACGCAGTATTTT. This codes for CASSMYSGSSDTQYF.

CDR3 protein: CASSLTLIPGGKLFF. CDR3 DNA sequence: TGCGCCAGCAGCCTGACACTCATCCCCGGCGGAAAACTGTTTTTT. This sequence joins TRBV5-1 and TRBJ1-4; D is uncertain. Trimming pared 4 bases from V and 10 bases from J, leaving 20 bases between. Germline lookup yields CDR1 SGHRS and CDR2 YFSETQ. This CDR3 is 15 amino acids long.

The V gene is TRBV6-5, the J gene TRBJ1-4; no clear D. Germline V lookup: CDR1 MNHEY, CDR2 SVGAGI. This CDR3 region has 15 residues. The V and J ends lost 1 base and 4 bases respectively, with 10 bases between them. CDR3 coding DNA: TGTGCCAGCAGTTACTTTGGGCAGATTAATGAAAAACTGTTTTTT. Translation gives CASSYFGQINEKLFF.

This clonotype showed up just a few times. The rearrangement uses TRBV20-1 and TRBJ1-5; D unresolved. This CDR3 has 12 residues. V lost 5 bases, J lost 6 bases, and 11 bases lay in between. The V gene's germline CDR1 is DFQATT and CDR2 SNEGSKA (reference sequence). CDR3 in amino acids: CSARGPGQPQHF. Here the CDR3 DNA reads TGCAGTGCTCGTGGCCCCGGTCAGCCCCAGCATTTT.

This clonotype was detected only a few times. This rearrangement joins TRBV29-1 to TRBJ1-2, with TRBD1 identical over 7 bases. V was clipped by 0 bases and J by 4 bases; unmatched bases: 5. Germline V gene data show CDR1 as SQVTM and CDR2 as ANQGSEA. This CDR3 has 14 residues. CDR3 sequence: CSVEELQGGYGYTF. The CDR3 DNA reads TGCAGCGTTGAAGAGTTGCAGGGGGGCTATGGCTACACCTTC. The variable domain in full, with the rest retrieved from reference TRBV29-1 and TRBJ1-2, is SAVISQKPSRDICQRGTSLTIQCQVDSQVTMMFWYRQQPGQSLTLIATANQGSEATYESGFVIDKFPISRPNLTFSTLTVSNMSPEDSSIYLCSVEELQGGYGYTFGSGTRLTVV.

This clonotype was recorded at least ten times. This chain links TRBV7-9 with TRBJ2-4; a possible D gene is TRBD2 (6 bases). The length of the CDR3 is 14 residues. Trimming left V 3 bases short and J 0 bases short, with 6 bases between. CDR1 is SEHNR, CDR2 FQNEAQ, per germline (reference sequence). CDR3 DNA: TGTGCCAGCAGCTTGGAGGGAGCCAAAAACATTCAGTACTTC. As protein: CASSLEGAKNIQYF.

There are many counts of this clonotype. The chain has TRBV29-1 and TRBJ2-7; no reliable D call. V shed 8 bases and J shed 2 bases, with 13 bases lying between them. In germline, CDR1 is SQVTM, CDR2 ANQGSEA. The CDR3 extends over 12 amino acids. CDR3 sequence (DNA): TGCAGCCCGCCGCGCTCCGCCTACGAGCAGTACTTC. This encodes CSPPRSAYEQYF.

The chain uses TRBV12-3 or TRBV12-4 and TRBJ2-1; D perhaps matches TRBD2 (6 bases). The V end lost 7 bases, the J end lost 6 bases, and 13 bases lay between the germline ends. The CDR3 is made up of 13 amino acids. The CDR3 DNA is TGTGCCAGCATTCGGGACTCTCCCAATGAGCAGTTCTTC. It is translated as CASIRDSPNEQFF.

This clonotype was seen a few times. In DNA, the CDR3 is TGTGCCACCAGTACGGAGCGGGACTCCTACAATGAGCAGTTCTTC. Translating it yields CATSTERDSYNEQFF. This sequence joins TRBV24-1 and TRBJ2-1, with TRBD2 matching over 7 bases. Germline CDR1 reads KGHDR; CDR2 reads SFDVKD. The ends lost 6 bases at V and 0 bases at J; junction bases unmatched: 4. This CDR3 has 15 residues.

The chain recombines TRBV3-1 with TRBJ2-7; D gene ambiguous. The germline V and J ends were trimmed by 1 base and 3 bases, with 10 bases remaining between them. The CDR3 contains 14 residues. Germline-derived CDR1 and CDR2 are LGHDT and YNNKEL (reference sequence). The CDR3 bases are TGTGCCAGCAGCCAAGGCGCGCAAGTCTACGAGCAGTACTTC. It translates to CASSQGAQVYEQYF.

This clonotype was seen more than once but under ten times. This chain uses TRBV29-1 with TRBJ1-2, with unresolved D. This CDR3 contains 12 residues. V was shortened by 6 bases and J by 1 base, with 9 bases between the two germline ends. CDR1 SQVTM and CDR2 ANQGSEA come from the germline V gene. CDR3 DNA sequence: TGCAGCGTCGAGGAGGTTAACTATGGCTACACCTTC. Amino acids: CSVEEVNYGYTF.

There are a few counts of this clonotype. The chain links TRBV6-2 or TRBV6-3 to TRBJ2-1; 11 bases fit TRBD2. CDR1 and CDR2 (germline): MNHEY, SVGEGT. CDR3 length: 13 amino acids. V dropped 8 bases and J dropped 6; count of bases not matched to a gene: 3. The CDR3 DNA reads TGTGCCAGCGGTAGCGGGAGGGGCAATGAGCAGTTCTTC. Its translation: CASGSGRGNEQFF.

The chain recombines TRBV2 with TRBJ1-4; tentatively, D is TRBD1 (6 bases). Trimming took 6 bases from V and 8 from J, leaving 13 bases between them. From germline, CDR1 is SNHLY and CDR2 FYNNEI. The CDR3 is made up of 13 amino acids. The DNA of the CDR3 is TGTGCCAGCAGCCCGGGACATAAAGAAAAACTGTTTTTT. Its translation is CASSPGHKEKLFF.

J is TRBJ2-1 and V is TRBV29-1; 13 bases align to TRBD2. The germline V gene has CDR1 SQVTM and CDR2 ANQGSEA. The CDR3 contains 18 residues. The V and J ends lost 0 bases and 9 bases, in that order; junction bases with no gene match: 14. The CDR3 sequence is CSVEDRGAGTSGKSEQFF. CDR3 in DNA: TGCAGCGTTGAAGATAGAGGGGCGGGGACTAGCGGGAAAAGTGAGCAGTTCTTC.

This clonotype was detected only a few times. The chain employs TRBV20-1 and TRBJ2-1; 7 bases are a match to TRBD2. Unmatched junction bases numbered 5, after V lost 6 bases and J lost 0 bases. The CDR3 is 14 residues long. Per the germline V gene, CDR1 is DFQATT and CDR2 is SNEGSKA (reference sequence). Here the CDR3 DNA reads TGCAGTGCGAAGCGGGATAGCTCCTACAATGAGCAGTTCTTC. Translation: CSAKRDSSYNEQFF.

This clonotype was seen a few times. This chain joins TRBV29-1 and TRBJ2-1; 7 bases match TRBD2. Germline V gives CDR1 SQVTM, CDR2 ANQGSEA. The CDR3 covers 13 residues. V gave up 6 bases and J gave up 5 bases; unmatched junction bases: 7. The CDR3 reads CSVGTTQHNEQFF. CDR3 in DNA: TGCAGCGTCGGGACTACCCAACACAATGAGCAGTTCTTC.

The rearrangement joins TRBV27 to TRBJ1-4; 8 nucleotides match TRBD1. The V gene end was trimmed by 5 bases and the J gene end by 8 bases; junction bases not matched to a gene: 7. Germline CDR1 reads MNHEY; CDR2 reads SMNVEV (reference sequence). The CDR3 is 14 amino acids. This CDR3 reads CASSPRGRGEKLFF. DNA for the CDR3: TGTGCCAGCAGTCCCAGGGGGCGCGGAGAAAAACTGTTTTTT.

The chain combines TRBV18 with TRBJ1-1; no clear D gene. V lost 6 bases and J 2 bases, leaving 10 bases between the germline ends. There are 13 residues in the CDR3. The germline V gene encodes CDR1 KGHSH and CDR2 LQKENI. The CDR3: CASSRTQNTEAFF. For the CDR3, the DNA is TGTGCCAGCTCCCGAACACAAAACACTGAAGCTTTCTTT.

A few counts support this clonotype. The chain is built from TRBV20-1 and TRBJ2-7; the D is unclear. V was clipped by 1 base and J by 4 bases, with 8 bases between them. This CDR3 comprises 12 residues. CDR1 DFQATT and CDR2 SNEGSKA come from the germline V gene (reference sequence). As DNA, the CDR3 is TGCAGTGCTAGAGTGGACGGATACGAGCAGTACTTC. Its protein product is CSARVDGYEQYF.

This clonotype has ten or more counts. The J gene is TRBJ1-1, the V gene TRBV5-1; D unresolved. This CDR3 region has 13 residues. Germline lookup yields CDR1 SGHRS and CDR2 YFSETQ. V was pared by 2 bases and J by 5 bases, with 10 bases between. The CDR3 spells CASSFTGGTEAFF. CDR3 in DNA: TGCGCCAGCAGCTTCACCGGAGGAACTGAAGCTTTCTTT.

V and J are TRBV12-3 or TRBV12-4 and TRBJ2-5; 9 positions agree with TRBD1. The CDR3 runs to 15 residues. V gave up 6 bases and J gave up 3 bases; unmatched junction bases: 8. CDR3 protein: CASSPGQGGKETQYF. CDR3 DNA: TGTGCCAGCAGCCCGGGACAGGGAGGGAAAGAGACCCAGTACTTC.